This T cell receptor (beta chain) is from a study of T cells in Graves' hyperthyroidism and ophthalmopathy. Study as a whole: Sampling of peripheral blood happened at initial diagnosis, prior to any treatment.

Disease lasting under 3 months, a NOSPECS grade of at least 4, and a Clinical Activity Score of at least 3 were features of the ophthalmopathy patients. The TCR beta CDR3 regions underwent amplification using RNA transcripts as the source. HTBI primers drove first-round RT-PCR of the TCR CDR3. MiXCR was run by TCRdb on the multiplex PCR reads, yielding one entry per CDR3 protein. The sample records about 640,000 distinct CDR3 sequences, around 21% being singletons. V shed 5 bases and J 6 bases; nucleotides not matched to a gene: 9. The V gene's germline CDR1 is SQVTM and CDR2 ANQGSEA. CDR3 length: 13 residues.

The receptor's source is a young man with Graves' ophthalmopathy. The material sequenced was blood. V usage is TRBV29-1 and J usage is TRBJ2-7, with 8 bases aligning to TRBD2. Here the CDR3 reads CSVQRAGVGEQYF. In DNA form, the CDR3 reads TGCAGCGTTCAAAGAGCGGGAGTAGGCGAGCAGTACTTC.